These 13 T cell receptor beta chains were sequenced from one sample in a study of T cells in Graves' hyperthyroidism and ophthalmopathy. TCR beta CDR3 region amplification was performed from RNA transcripts. TCR CDR3 regions were first amplified by RT-PCR with HTBI primers. TCRdb recomputed calls from the multiplex PCR reads with MiXCR, one row per CDR3 protein. The data contain nearly 750,000 distinct CDR3 sequences, roughly 32% of them singletons. Sequences were obtained from blood. These TCRs come from a woman in her thirties or forties with Graves' hyperthyroidism.

V and J are TRBV20-1 and TRBJ2-7; tentative D call: TRBD2 (5 bases). V lost 0 bases to trimming and J lost 3 bases, with 12 bases between them. The CDR3 sequence is 14 residues long. CDR1 DFQATT and CDR2 SNEGSKA come from the germline V gene (reference sequence). The CDR3 spells CSARDLGGYYEQYF. In DNA form, the CDR3 reads TGCAGTGCTAGAGATCTTGGCGGGTACTACGAGCAGTACTTC.

This clonotype has only a few counts. This chain uses TRBV10-3 with TRBJ1-1; TRBD1 might be the D (6 bases). The CDR3 sequence is 16 residues long. Per germline, CDR1 ENHRY and CDR2 SYGVKD. Trimming stripped 10 bases from V and 2 bases from J, with 23 bases between. For the CDR3, the DNA is TGTGCCAGCGGGGGGGCGAGGGGGGGACACAACACTGAAGCTTTCTTT. Protein product: CASGGARGGHNTEAFF.

This clonotype appeared many times. The V gene is TRBV19, the J gene TRBJ1-4, with a tentative D call TRBD1 (6 bases). Germline V lookup: CDR1 LNHDA, CDR2 SQIVND (reference sequence). Trimming shortened V by 7 bases and J by 5 bases, and 17 bases separated the two germline ends. The CDR3 is 15 amino acids. The CDR3 region is CASNRAGGQNEKLFF. The DNA of the CDR3 is TGTGCCAGTAATCGAGCGGGGGGCCAGAATGAAAAACTGTTTTTT.

At least ten counts were recorded for this clonotype. This rearrangement joins TRBV5-6 to TRBJ1-5, with 9 bases that match TRBD1. The junction had 5 bases not matched to a gene; V was cut back by 3 bases and J by 7 bases. Germline CDR1 reads SGHDT; CDR2 reads YYEEEE. This CDR3 spans 14 amino acids. CDR3 coding DNA: TGTGCCAGCAGCTGGGGGACAGGGTACCAGCCCCAGCATTTT. Translating gives CASSWGTGYQPQHF.

The chain recombines TRBV6-5 with TRBJ1-2; TRBD1 aligns across 9 bases. The CDR3 is 12 amino acids. V gave up 6 bases and J gave up 13 bases; unmatched junction bases: 9. CDR1 is MNHEY and CDR2 is SVGAGI in the germline V gene. The CDR3 protein is CASSLGMDRGTF. The CDR3 bases are TGTGCCAGCAGCTTAGGGATGGACAGGGGCACCTTC.

The CDR3 spells CASSHTSGSQHEQYF. The CDR3 bases are TGTGCCAGCAGCCACACTAGCGGGAGTCAACACGAGCAGTACTTC. V usage is TRBV7-2 and J usage is TRBJ2-7, with 11 positions matching TRBD2. CDR3 length equals 15 residues. The J segment lost 5 bases and the V segment lost 5 bases, leaving 8 bases of the junction unmatched. Germline CDR1 SGHTA, CDR2 FQGNSA. The full variable domain, completed using reference TRBV7-2 and TRBJ2-7, is GAGVSQSPSNKVTEKGKDVELRCDPISGHTALYWYRQSLGQGLEFLIYFQGNSAPDKSGLPSDRFSAERTGGSVSTLTIQRTQQEDSAVYLCASSHTSGSQHEQYFGPGTRLTVT.

At least ten counts were recorded for this clonotype. The genes are TRBV29-1 and TRBJ1-6, with D possibly matching TRBD1 (5 bases). There are 13 residues in the CDR3. CDR1 is SQVTM, CDR2 ANQGSEA, per germline. V lost 5 bases and J 13 bases, leaving 18 bases between the germline ends. The CDR3 reads CSVLGTPKEPLHF. The CDR3 bases are TGCAGCGTTCTCGGGACCCCTAAGGAGCCCCTCCACTTT.

This clonotype was recorded at least ten times. This chain links TRBV19 with TRBJ2-5; D is perhaps TRBD1 or TRBD2 (5 bases each). Trimming left V 5 bases short and J 3 bases short, with 19 bases between. Germline CDR1 LNHDA, CDR2 SQIVND (reference sequence). The CDR3 loop spans 16 amino acids. CDR3 loop: CASSVRPMGTKETQYF. CDR3 sequence (DNA): TGTGCCAGTAGTGTCCGTCCCATGGGGACCAAAGAGACCCAGTACTTC.

This clonotype was observed many times. The rearrangement joins TRBV29-1 to TRBJ1-1; maybe TRBD1 (6 bases). This CDR3 spans 13 amino acids. Germline CDR1 SQVTM, CDR2 ANQGSEA. V was clipped by 6 bases and J by 0 bases, with 11 bases between them. The CDR3, as DNA: TGCAGCGTGGTTGGGACACTGAACACTGAAGCTTTCTTT. The encoded protein is CSVVGTLNTEAFF.

This clonotype occurred many times. V usage is TRBV2 and J usage is TRBJ1-3; 8 bases fit TRBD1. From germline, CDR1 is SNHLY and CDR2 FYNNEI. This CDR3 comprises 16 residues. The trim removed 4 bases at V and 4 bases at J, leaving 9 bases unmatched. DNA for the CDR3: TGTGCCAGCAGTGTGGGCCAGGGGGCAGGCGGAAACACCATATATTTT. Residues: CASSVGQGAGGNTIYF.

The chain employs TRBV7-2 and TRBJ1-4; 9 nucleotides match TRBD1. The trim removed 8 bases at V and 6 bases at J, leaving 4 bases unmatched. From germline, CDR1 is SGHTA and CDR2 FQGNSA. The CDR3 totals 13 residues. CDR3 sequence: CASQQGADEKLFF. The CDR3 DNA sequence: TGTGCCAGCCAACAGGGGGCGGATGAAAAACTGTTTTTT.

The CDR3 sequence is CASSMTSQPQHF. CDR3 nucleotide sequence: TGTGCCAGTAGTATGACAAGCCAGCCCCAGCATTTT. The chain joins TRBV19 to TRBJ1-5; no firm D call. The CDR3 spans 12 residues. Trimming removed 3 bases at V and 7 bases at J, with 7 bases between. CDR1 and CDR2 from the germline V gene are LNHDA and SQIVND (reference sequence).

The V gene is TRBV19, the J gene TRBJ2-7; D gene ambiguous. The germline V gene has CDR1 LNHDA and CDR2 SQIVND (reference sequence). Between the trimmed V and J ends, which lost 5 bases and 3 bases, there was a span of 11 bases. CDR3 length: 13 amino acids. This CDR3 is CASSSSVRYEQYF. The CDR3 bases are TGTGCCAGTAGTTCCTCAGTTCGCTACGAGCAGTACTTC.